This TCR beta chain came from a study of blood T cell repertoires in COVID-19. The wider study: Researchers got acute and convalescent COVID-19 samples from the United States, Italy and Spain. PBMCs, B-cell-depleted T cells, or T cells were the source of the cDNA or gDNA that made up the material.

V was cut by 3 bases and J by 9 bases, with 12 bases left in between. The CDR3 runs to 14 residues. Germline lookup yields CDR1 LNHDA and CDR2 SQIVND (reference sequence). In the authors' workflow: Estimated nucleated cell counts came from reference gene primer amplification. The protocol was immunoSEQ multiplex PCR, while the TCRdb copy is restricted to in-frame clones and leaves out a portion. V and J calls and clone size come straight from that table; D and trimming were deduced from the DNA. The data contain just over 650,000 clones, around 90% of them singletons. The source is a woman younger than 35 with acute or convalescent COVID-19. The rearrangement uses TRBV19 and TRBJ1-6; no reliable D call. The sample was peripheral blood. CDR3 protein: CASSMENLISPLHF. The CDR3, as DNA: TGTGCCAGTAGTATGGAGAATCTAATTTCACCCCTCCACTTT. Full variable domain (rest looked up from reference TRBV19 and TRBJ1-6): DGGITQSPKYLFRKEGQNVTLSCEQNLNHDAMYWYRQDPGQGLRLIYYSQIVNDFQKGDIAEGYSVSREKKESFPLTVTSAQKNPTAFYLCASSMENLISPLHFGNGTRLTVT.